Listed below are T cell receptor beta chains from one sample, sequenced in a study of T cells in Graves' hyperthyroidism and ophthalmopathy. TCRdb recomputed calls from the multiplex PCR reads with MiXCR, one row per CDR3 protein. The sample lists a few hundred thousand distinct CDR3 sequences, roughly 15% occurring once. Sequenced sample: blood. These receptors came from a woman aged 60 to 75 with Graves' ophthalmopathy. The CDR3 runs from the conserved cysteine through the conserved F or W. The order of the fields is J gene, clone size, D gene, CDR3 length, V gene, CDR3 DNA, CDR3 protein. The D gene is left open where the match is weak. Some rows mark clone size as missing; the rest say once, few, many or name a class of expanded clone.

TRBJ2-7	many	NA	14	TRBV27	TGTGCCAGCAGTTTAATACCCTCTTACTACGAGCAGTACTTC	CASSLIPSYYEQYF
TRBJ2-5	few	NA	15	TRBV9	TGTGCCAGCAGCGTAGCTTTGGCGGCCCAAGAGACCCAGTACTTC	CASSVALAAQETQYF
TRBJ2-5	many	TRBD1	15	TRBV28	TGTGCCAGCAGTCCTGTGGACAGGCACCAAGAGACCCAGTACTTC	CASSPVDRHQETQYF
TRBJ2-2	NA	TRBD2	14	TRBV12-3/TRBV12-4	TGTGCCAGCAGTTTTAATAGCGGGACCGGGGAGCTGTTTTTT	CASSFNSGTGELFF
TRBJ2-7	many	NA	13	TRBV5-1	TGCGCCAGCAGGAGCGGGACACCTTACGAGCAGTACTTC	CASRSGTPYEQYF
TRBJ2-1	NA	NA	16	TRBV7-3	TGTGCCAGCAGCCCCCCAGGCCAAAACTCCTACAATGAGCAGTTCTTC	CASSPPGQNSYNEQFF
TRBJ1-2	NA	TRBD1	13	TRBV12-5	TGTGCTAGTGGCCAAGGACAGGACTATGGCTACACCTTC	CASGQGQDYGYTF
TRBJ2-1	NA	TRBD2	17	TRBV28	TGTGCCAGCAGGCCGGGACTAGCGGCTCTGGTGTACAATGAGCAGTTCTTC	CASRPGLAALVYNEQFF
TRBJ2-1	many	NA	14	TRBV24-1	TGTGCCACCAGTGATTTGCGGGACTACAATGAGCAGTTCTTC	CATSDLRDYNEQFF
TRBJ2-3	few	NA	14	TRBV30	TGTGCCTGGGAAAGGGACCCCAGCACAGATACGCAGTATTTT	CAWERDPSTDTQYF
TRBJ2-5	many	NA	12	TRBV7-9	TGTGCCAGCAGTTCAGGTGCAGGGACCCAGTACTTC	CASSSGAGTQYF
TRBJ1-2	many	TRBD1	16	TRBV2	TGTGCCAGCAACCCCCGGGACAGGGGGCCCCACTATGGCTACACCTTC	CASNPRDRGPHYGYTF
TRBJ2-5	many	NA	15	TRBV24-1	TGTGCCACCAGTGACCCCCAAGGCATCCAAGAGACCCAGTACTTC	CATSDPQGIQETQYF
TRBJ1-2	few	TRBD1	12	TRBV29-1	TGCAGCGTCCCCGGGACAGGGTATGGCTACACCTTC	CSVPGTGYGYTF
TRBJ2-5	many	NA	14	TRBV28	TGTGCCAGCAGTTTAGGTGGAGACGGAGAGACCCAGTACTTC	CASSLGGDGETQYF
TRBJ1-5	few	NA	15	TRBV19	TGTGCCAGTAGTCCCGAGGTAGGGGGTTATCAGCCCCAGCATTTT	CASSPEVGGYQPQHF
TRBJ1-5	NA	NA	13	TRBV30	TGTGCCTGGAGTCGAGACACAAATCAGCCCCAGCATTTT	CAWSRDTNQPQHF
TRBJ1-1	NA	NA	13	TRBV27	TGTGCCAGCAGTGTGGGGGGCTCAACTGAAGCTTTCTTT	CASSVGGSTEAFF
TRBJ2-7	many	NA	11	TRBV6-1	TGTGCCAGCGTGAGGGCCGGCGAGCAGTACTTC	CASVRAGEQYF
TRBJ2-5	many	NA	14	TRBV28	TGTGCCAGCAGAAAGGGGCAGGGGGGAGAGACCCAGTACTTC	CASRKGQGGETQYF
TRBJ2-7	many	NA	15	TRBV24-1	TGTGCCACCAGTGCTTCCGGGACACACAGCTACGAGCAGTACTTC	CATSASGTHSYEQYF
TRBJ2-3	many	TRBD2	13	TRBV2	TGTGCCAGCAGTGAGGCTAGCGGGGGTGGACAGTATTTT	CASSEASGGGQYF
TRBJ2-7	many	TRBD2	13	TRBV20-1	TGCAGTGCATCCGGGACTAGACTCTACGAGCAGTACTTC	CSASGTRLYEQYF